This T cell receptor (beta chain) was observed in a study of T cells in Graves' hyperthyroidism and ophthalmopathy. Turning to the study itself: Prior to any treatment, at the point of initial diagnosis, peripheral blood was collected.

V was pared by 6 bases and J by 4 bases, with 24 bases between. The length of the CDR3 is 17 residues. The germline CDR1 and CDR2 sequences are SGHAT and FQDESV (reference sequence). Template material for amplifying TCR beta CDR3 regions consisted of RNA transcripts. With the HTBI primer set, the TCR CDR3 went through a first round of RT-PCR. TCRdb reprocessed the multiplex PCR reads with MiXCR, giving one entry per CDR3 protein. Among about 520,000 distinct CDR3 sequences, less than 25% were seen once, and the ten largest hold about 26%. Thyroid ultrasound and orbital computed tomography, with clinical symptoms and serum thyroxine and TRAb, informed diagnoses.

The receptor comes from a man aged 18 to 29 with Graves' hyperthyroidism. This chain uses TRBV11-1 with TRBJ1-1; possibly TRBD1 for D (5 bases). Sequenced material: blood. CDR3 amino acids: CASRSPRDGGQGTEAFF. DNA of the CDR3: TGTGCCAGCAGGTCACCCAGGGACGGAGGACAAGGCACTGAAGCTTTCTTT.